The 13 T cell receptor beta chains below were found in one sample sequenced in a study of blood T cell repertoires in COVID-19. Sequenced by immunoSEQ multiplex PCR; TCRdb stores in-frame clones only, minus some. This sample has 200,000 to 250,000 clones, with 75% to 90% found just once. Sequenced: peripheral blood. Every receptor here comes from a young man with COVID-19, enrolled during active disease.

The genes are TRBV4-2 and TRBJ1-2; no clear D gene. V lost 0 bases and J lost 0, with 11 bases in between. From germline, CDR1 is LGHNA and CDR2 YNFKEQ. CDR3 size: 16 residues. CDR3 coding DNA: TGTGCCAGCAGCCAAGAAAGACGGGGATCTAACTATGGCTACACCTTC. Encoded protein: CASSQERRGSNYGYTF.

The V and J genes are TRBV21-1 and TRBJ1-2; TRBD1 was called by the table and not checked on the DNA. TRBV21-1 counts as a pseudogene. The CDR3 covers 15 residues. CDR3 residues: CASRGSRGFNYGYTF. CDR3 nucleotide sequence: TGTGCCAGCAGGGGTTCTAGGGGGTTTAACTATGGCTACACCTTC.

The rearrangement joins TRBV6-5 to TRBJ2-7; a weak D match, TRBD1 (5 bases). Between the trimmed V and J ends, which lost 3 bases and 1 base, there was a span of 7 bases. In germline, CDR1 is MNHEY, CDR2 SVGAGI. CDR3 length: 13 amino acids. Here the CDR3 reads CASSYQGSYEQYF. CDR3 in DNA: TGTGCCAGCAGTTATCAGGGTTCCTACGAGCAGTACTTC.

The rearrangement links TRBV4-1 to TRBJ1-5; D not resolved. CDR1 is MGHRA and CDR2 is YSYEKL in the germline V gene. The CDR3 is 17 amino acids. Trimming shortened V by 0 bases and J by 2 bases, and 14 bases separated the two germline ends. As DNA, the CDR3 is TGCGCCAGCAGCCAAGAAGGTGGAGGGAGCCGCAATCAGCCCCAGCATTTT. This codes for CASSQEGGGSRNQPQHF.

As concerns this clone: Distinct nucleotide sequences in the sample also encode this CDR3. This chain joins TRBV3-1 (or the pseudogene TRBV3-2) and TRBJ1-1; 9 bases fit TRBD1. The CDR3 runs to 14 residues. Germline CDR1 reads LGHDT; CDR2 reads YNNKEL (reference sequence). Trimming took 3 bases from V and 5 from J; bases not matched to a gene: 4. The CDR3 sequence: CASSHRTGETEAFF. The CDR3 DNA reads as TGTGCCAGCAGCCACCGGACAGGGGAGACTGAAGCTTTCTTT.

The gene calls are TRBV5-8 and TRBJ2-3; D might be TRBD1 (6 bases). Germline V gene sequence: CDR1 SGHTS, CDR2 YDEGEE. The CDR3 has 15 residues. The V end was cut by 0 bases, the J end by 1 base, with 9 bases between. CDR3 protein: CASSLEQGGTDTQYF. As DNA, the CDR3 is TGTGCCAGCAGCTTGGAACAGGGTGGCACAGATACGCAGTATTTT.

The V gene is TRBV6-6, the J gene TRBJ1-1; D is uncertain. This CDR3 has 14 residues. The germline V gene encodes CDR1 MNHNY and CDR2 SVGAGI (reference sequence). With 9 bases removed from V and 1 base from J, the gap between germline ends came to 15 bases. CDR3 sequence: CASHSTGGNTEAFF. The CDR3 bases are TGTGCCAGTCATTCGACCGGCGGGAACACTGAAGCTTTCTTT.

This rearrangement joins TRBV7-2 to TRBJ2-2; 12 bases are a match to TRBD2. CDR1 is SGHTA and CDR2 is FQGNSA in the germline V gene. V shed 7 bases and J 7 bases; nucleotides not matched to a gene: 7. This CDR3 region has 15 residues. This CDR3 is CASTLAGGVGGELFF. DNA for the CDR3: TGTGCCAGCACCCTAGCGGGGGGGGTCGGCGGGGAGCTGTTTTTT.

The rearrangement links TRBV7-9 to TRBJ2-3; D is uncertain. Germline V gene sequence: CDR1 SEHNR, CDR2 FQNEAQ (reference sequence). V was trimmed by 0 bases and J by 6 bases, leaving 7 bases between them. CDR3 size: 13 residues. CDR3 nucleotides: TGTGCCAGCAGCTTAGCCCTGGGCGATACGCAGTATTTT. This codes for CASSLALGDTQYF.

This rearrangement joins TRBV7-2 to TRBJ1-1, with a weak D call TRBD1 (5 bases). The CDR3 is 14 residues long. Trimming shortened V by 3 bases and J by 4 bases, and 12 bases separated the two germline ends. Germline CDR1 reads SGHTA; CDR2 reads FQGNSA. As DNA, the CDR3 is TGTGCCAGCAGCTTCTTACAGGATTCCACTGAAGCTTTCTTT. Amino acid sequence: CASSFLQDSTEAFF.

This chain connects TRBV28 to TRBJ1-5, with a weak D call TRBD1 (6 bases). V was shortened by 6 bases and J by 0 bases, with 12 bases between the two germline ends. In germline, CDR1 is MDHEN, CDR2 SYDVKM. The CDR3 extends over 15 amino acids. The CDR3 DNA reads as TGTGCCAGCAGCGAAGGGGGGGCTAGCAATCAGCCCCAGCATTTT. Protein product: CASSEGGASNQPQHF.

The chain carries TRBV19 and TRBJ2-2; TRBD2 matches 7 bases. CDR1 and CDR2 from the germline V gene are LNHDA and SQIVND (reference sequence). The V and J ends lost 6 bases and 2 bases, in that order; junction bases with no gene match: 3. The CDR3 runs to 14 residues. For the CDR3, the DNA is TGTGCCAGTAGCAGGGAGGGTAACACCGGGGAGCTGTTTTTT. This codes for CASSREGNTGELFF.

V is TRBV7-2 and J is TRBJ1-4, with unresolved D. From germline, CDR1 is SGHTA and CDR2 FQGNSA. V lost 4 bases to trimming and J lost 7 bases, with 10 bases between them. The CDR3 has 13 residues. In DNA, the CDR3 is TGTGCCAGCAGCTCTTATACTGGTGAAAAACTGTTTTTT. Its protein is CASSSYTGEKLFF. Combining the CDR3 with reference TRBV7-2 and TRBJ1-4 gives the whole variable domain GAGVSQSPSNKVTEKGKDVELRCDPISGHTALYWYRQSLGQGLEFLIYFQGNSAPDKSGLPSDRFSAERTGGSVSTLTIQRTQQEDSAVYLCASSSYTGEKLFFGSGTQLSVL.